The 21 T cell receptor beta chains given below trace back to one sample, sequenced in a study of post-analysis software for immune sequencing data. Unique molecular identifiers were built into the TCR beta cDNA libraries. TCRdb independently ran MiXCR on the PCR reads; one entry per CDR3 protein. The top ten hold roughly 5.2% of the sample, which has about 770,000 distinct CDR3 sequences, 35% to 55% seen once. Study-wide points: Higher frequency in patients than in controls was seen for roughly five TRBV segments, with TRBV5-6, TRBV5-1 and TRBV20-1 among them.

Their antigen targets remain unknown. The sample was blood. All receptors come from a girl between 5 and 17 years old with multiple sclerosis.

V and J are TRBV29-1 and TRBJ2-5; possible D gene TRBD1, 6 bases. V shed 1 base and J shed 1 base, with 16 bases lying between them. Germline lookup yields CDR1 SQVTM and CDR2 ANQGSEA. The CDR3 spans 16 residues. For the CDR3, the DNA is TGCAGCGTTGAAGGGTTAGGGGGAAACGCCCAAGAGACCCAGTACTTC. It codes for CSVEGLGGNAQETQYF. The full variable domain, its missing parts supplied by reference TRBV29-1 and TRBJ2-5, is SAVISQKPSRDICQRGTSLTIQCQVDSQVTMMFWYRQQPGQSLTLIATANQGSEATYESGFVIDKFPISRPNLTFSTLTVSNMSPEDSSIYLCSVEGLGGNAQETQYFGPGTRLLVL.

This chain's CDR3 is CASSHHLGLAGGENEQFF. CDR3 DNA sequence: TGCGCCAGCAGCCATCACCTAGGACTAGCGGGAGGGGAAAATGAGCAGTTCTTC. The chain is built from TRBV4-1 and TRBJ2-1, with TRBD2 matching 15 bases. With 3 bases clipped from V and 7 bases from J, the junction kept 10 bases outside the gene matches. In germline, CDR1 is MGHRA, CDR2 YSYEKL. The length of the CDR3 is 18 residues.

Concerning this clonotype: The junction departs from germline at one end; a sequencing error may be responsible. V and J are TRBV20-1 and TRBJ2-1; D tentatively fits TRBD1 or TRBD2 (5 bases each). Gene TRBJ2-7 matches the end of the DNA better, so the J call may be wrong. Germline V gene sequence: CDR1 DFQATT, CDR2 SNEGSKA (reference sequence). The CDR3 runs 12 residues. The CDR3 loop is CRASKGSYEQYF. CDR3 bases: TGCAGGGCTAGCAAGGGGAGCTACGAGCAGTACTTC.

The V gene is TRBV29-1, the J gene TRBJ2-3; possible D gene TRBD2, 6 bases. V was shortened by 6 bases and J by 5 bases, with 12 bases between the two germline ends. The CDR3 contains 12 residues. Germline V lookup: CDR1 SQVTM, CDR2 ANQGSEA. Here the CDR3 DNA reads TGCAGCGTCGAGACTAGTAAAGATACGCAGTATTTT. Its protein product is CSVETSKDTQYF.

This clonotype occurred a few times. The gene calls are TRBV20-1 and TRBJ2-1; TRBD2 matches at 9 bases. The germline gives CDR1 DFQATT, CDR2 SNEGSKA (reference sequence). This CDR3 spans 14 amino acids. V trimming: 6 bases; J trimming: 5 bases; junction bases outside the gene matches: 8. The CDR3 here is CSAERASGNNEQFF. The CDR3 region has the DNA TGCAGTGCCGAAAGGGCTAGCGGGAACAATGAGCAGTTCTTC.

The J gene is TRBJ2-1, the V gene TRBV29-1, with TRBD2 identical over 14 bases. The CDR3 spans 15 residues. The ends lost 4 bases at V and 9 bases at J; junction bases unmatched: 8. Germline V CDR1 and CDR2: SQVTM, ANQGSEA. The CDR3 DNA is TGCAGCGTTGGCCCCGGGACTAGCGGGAGTAGTGAGCAGTTCTTC. Amino acid sequence: CSVGPGTSGSSEQFF.

The chain joins TRBV12-3 or TRBV12-4 to TRBJ2-1, with 8 nucleotides matching TRBD1. Trimming took 4 bases from V and 3 from J; bases not matched to a gene: 5. This CDR3 contains 15 residues. For the CDR3, the DNA is TGTGCCAGCAGTTATAGGACAGGGTACTACAATGAGCAGTTCTTC. Translation gives CASSYRTGYYNEQFF.

CDR3 amino acids: CASSDSLVQFF. The DNA for the CDR3 is TGTGCCAGCAGTGACAGTCTCGTACAGTTCTTC. V and J are TRBV25-1 and TRBJ2-1; no definite D call. Trimming took 3 bases from V and 13 from J, leaving 10 bases between them. This CDR3 is 11 amino acids long. The germline gives CDR1 MGHDK, CDR2 SYGVNS.

This chain links TRBV28 with TRBJ2-7, with 7 bases lining up with TRBD1. Germline assignment: CDR1 MDHEN and CDR2 SYDVKM. V lost 6 bases and J lost 3; bases outside the gene matches: 8. The CDR3 is 14 amino acids. CDR3 coding DNA: TGTGCCAGCAGGCGACAGGGAGTGGGCTACGAGCAGTACTTC. The encoded protein is CASRRQGVGYEQYF.

This clonotype came up a few times. This chain joins TRBV9 and TRBJ2-7, with D hard to call. From germline, CDR1 is SGDLS and CDR2 YYNGEE. Trimming removed 1 base at V and 2 bases at J, with 10 bases between. The CDR3 contains 14 residues. CDR3 sequence reads: CASSVKHRTYEQYF. CDR3 sequence (DNA): TGTGCCAGCAGCGTAAAGCACCGGACCTACGAGCAGTACTTC.

There are a few counts of this clonotype. This chain uses TRBV10-2 with TRBJ1-2; 9 nucleotides match TRBD1. The CDR3 runs to 15 residues. V dropped 4 bases and J dropped 8; count of bases not matched to a gene: 11. Germline V gives CDR1 WSHSY, CDR2 SAAADI. The CDR3 loop is CASSGTGAEVTGYTF. The CDR3 region has the DNA TGCGCCAGCAGTGGGACAGGGGCCGAGGTTACCGGCTACACCTTC.

V gene TRBV29-1 combines with J gene TRBJ2-5, with TRBD2 matching over 9 bases. CDR1 SQVTM and CDR2 ANQGSEA come from the germline V gene. V shed 4 bases and J 4 bases; nucleotides not matched to a gene: 13. This CDR3 comprises 16 residues. The CDR3 DNA follows: TGCAGCGTTGTAACGTCGGCTAGCGGGATTAGAGAGACCCAGTACTTC. Translation gives CSVVTSASGIRETQYF.

The chain carries TRBV20-1 and TRBJ1-5; perhaps TRBD1 as D (5 bases). There are 13 residues in the CDR3. CDR1 is DFQATT and CDR2 is SNEGSKA in the germline V gene (reference sequence). Trimming shortened V by 3 bases and J by 3 bases, and 9 bases separated the two germline ends. In DNA, the CDR3 is TGCAGTGCTAGCGGCAGGGTCAATCAGCCCCAGCATTTT. As protein: CSASGRVNQPQHF.

This chain links TRBV12-3 or TRBV12-4 with TRBJ2-1, with 10 bases aligning to TRBD1. The CDR3 consists of 15 residues. The ends lost 5 bases at V and 7 bases at J; junction bases unmatched: 8. The CDR3 bases are TGTGCCAGCAGTCCCGGGACAGGGGTTCTGAATGAGCAGTTCTTC. Amino acid sequence: CASSPGTGVLNEQFF.

In nucleotides, the CDR3 is TGCAGTGCTTCCTCCACTAGCGGGAAAGGAGATACGCAGTATTTT. Translation: CSASSTSGKGDTQYF. The V and J genes are TRBV20-1 and TRBJ2-3; 10 bases align to TRBD2. The ends lost 5 bases at V and 5 bases at J; junction bases unmatched: 10. The CDR3 has 15 amino acids. Germline assignment: CDR1 DFQATT and CDR2 SNEGSKA (reference sequence).

This clonotype has a handful of counts. Germline and junction disagree at one end, which may indicate a read error. This sequence joins TRBV5-1 and TRBJ1-4; D is unclear. This CDR3 region has 14 residues. The V gene's germline CDR1 is SGHRS and CDR2 YFSETQ. The CDR3 sequence: CASSPSLTNEKRFF. As DNA, the CDR3 is TGCGCCAGCAGCCCCTCCTTGACTAATGAAAAACGGTTTTTT.

The chain has TRBV13 and TRBJ2-7; D is unresolved. Germline CDR1 and CDR2: PRHDT and FYEKMQ (reference sequence). The germline V and J ends were trimmed by 7 bases and 6 bases, with 19 bases remaining between them. CDR3 length equals 14 residues. The CDR3 region is CASNPQGSRGEQYF. The CDR3 coding sequence is TGTGCCAGCAACCCACAAGGCTCTAGAGGCGAGCAGTACTTC.

The chain carries TRBV7-2 and TRBJ2-3; D remains unclear. Germline lookup yields CDR1 SGHTA and CDR2 FQGNSA. The CDR3 runs 15 residues. Deletions cut 6 bases from V and 0 bases from J, with 13 bases between. This CDR3 reads CASSFGGTSTDTQYF. The DNA of the CDR3 is TGTGCCAGCAGTTTTGGCGGAACTAGCACAGATACGCAGTATTTT.

This clonotype appeared a few times. The rearrangement links TRBV7-9 to TRBJ2-5; D may be TRBD1 (6 bases). The germline V gene has CDR1 SEHNR and CDR2 FQNEAQ (reference sequence). The ends were cut back, 4 bases at V and 7 bases at J, with 19 bases in the middle. The CDR3 extends over 15 amino acids. CDR3 amino acids: CASSSGTRAIGTQYF. The CDR3 DNA reads as TGTGCCAGCAGCTCCGGGACAAGGGCGATCGGGACCCAGTACTTC.

This clonotype came up a few times. The chain uses TRBV29-1 and TRBJ2-1; TRBD2 agrees at 9 bases. CDR1 and CDR2 (germline): SQVTM, ANQGSEA. V was clipped by 6 bases and J by 6 bases; unmatched bases: 12. The CDR3 spans 15 residues. The CDR3 is CSVKIAGVGTNEQFF. The CDR3, as DNA: TGCAGCGTGAAAATAGCGGGAGTCGGAACCAATGAGCAGTTCTTC.

The chain employs TRBV20-1 and TRBJ2-5, with D uncertain. V gave up 3 bases and J gave up 0 bases, with 14 bases separating them. This CDR3 is built from 15 residues. Germline CDR1 DFQATT, CDR2 SNEGSKA (reference sequence). The CDR3 region is CSASPLRAHQETQYF. The CDR3 region has the DNA TGCAGTGCTAGCCCCCTTAGGGCGCACCAAGAGACCCAGTACTTC.